A selection of T cell receptor beta chains follows, all from one sample in a study of T cell responses to AZD1222 COVID-19 vaccine. Generated by immunoSEQ multiplex PCR, the TCRdb table keeps only in-frame clones and is missing some. The sample includes about 81,000 clones, 90% of them seen just once. This specimen consisted of peripheral blood, obtained 28 days after the second AZD1222 dose. The receptors shown here come from an adult who received the AZD1222 COVID-19 vaccine. The CDR3 runs from the conserved cysteine through the conserved F or W.

j_call: TRBJ1-5
v_call: TRBV19
cdr3_aa: CASSIDRGDQPQHF

j_call: TRBJ1-6
v_call: TRBV21-1
cdr3_aa: CASSKGQGMSSYNSPLHF

j_call: TRBJ2-6
v_call: TRBV28
cdr3_aa: CASSSLQGSGANVLTF

j_call: TRBJ2-1
v_call: TRBV6-6
cdr3_aa: CASSYNRGSYNEQFF

j_call: TRBJ1-2
v_call: TRBV30
cdr3_aa: CAWSDTLVYGYTF

j_call: TRBJ1-2
v_call: TRBV5-1
cdr3_aa: CASSLSGQPRYGYTF

j_call: TRBJ2-7
v_call: TRBV5-4
cdr3_aa: CASSLVGSSWNEQYF

j_call: TRBJ2-4
v_call: TRBV28
cdr3_aa: CASSTPDRAAKNIQYF

j_call: TRBJ2-6
v_call: TRBV7-3
cdr3_aa: CASSLNGGSGANVLTF

j_call: TRBJ1-4
v_call: TRBV6-6
cdr3_aa: CASRSPGGVIEKLFF

j_call: TRBJ1-1
v_call: TRBV28
cdr3_aa: CASSLDRGAFF

j_call: TRBJ2-7
v_call: TRBV6-1
cdr3_aa: CASSERTSGGHTYEQYF

j_call: TRBJ1-1
v_call: TRBV3-1/TRBV3-2
cdr3_aa: CASSHHGQGVYTEAFF

j_call: TRBJ1-2
v_call: TRBV27
cdr3_aa: CASTYKMGQGPYTF

j_call: TRBJ2-7
v_call: TRBV28
cdr3_aa: CASSLAGDTYEQYF

j_call: TRBJ1-1
v_call: TRBV28
cdr3_aa: CASSLSGTVTEAFF

j_call: TRBJ2-5
v_call: TRBV15
cdr3_aa: CATSASGGRETQYF

j_call: TRBJ2-2
v_call: TRBV7-8
cdr3_aa: CASGREGRNTGELFF

j_call: TRBJ1-5
v_call: TRBV18
cdr3_aa: CASSPSSGSNQPQHF

j_call: TRBJ1-3
v_call: TRBV19
cdr3_aa: CASIARTGGIAGNTIYF

j_call: TRBJ2-2
v_call: TRBV5-4
cdr3_aa: CASSSRRGDTGELFF

j_call: TRBJ1-2
v_call: TRBV6-5
cdr3_aa: CASSYYSDGAPLYTF

j_call: TRBJ1-1
v_call: TRBV7-6
cdr3_aa: CASSLVGGANTEAFF

j_call: TRBJ1-2
v_call: TRBV30
cdr3_aa: CAWSPSDYGYTF

j_call: TRBJ2-5
v_call: TRBV11-2
cdr3_aa: CASSLDLVRVETQYF

j_call: TRBJ2-1
v_call: TRBV7-8
cdr3_aa: CASRGWGNEQFF

j_call: TRBJ2-1
v_call: TRBV9
cdr3_aa: CASSVGGNSYNEQFF

j_call: TRBJ1-1
v_call: TRBV6-4
cdr3_aa: CASSDSGGSRFF

j_call: TRBJ1-4
v_call: TRBV4-3
cdr3_aa: CASSQDPGTGKKLFF

j_call: TRBJ2-7
v_call: TRBV11-2
cdr3_aa: CASSSVYEQYF

j_call: TRBJ2-7
v_call: TRBV7-2
cdr3_aa: CASSLGGQSIYEQYF

j_call: TRBJ1-3
v_call: TRBV7-6
cdr3_aa: CASSLAAPRSGNTIYF

j_call: TRBJ1-6
v_call: TRBV7-9
cdr3_aa: CASSLWGNNSPLHF

j_call: TRBJ1-4
v_call: TRBV11-2
cdr3_aa: CASSPQGAVNEKLFF

j_call: TRBJ2-1
v_call: TRBV7-7
cdr3_aa: CASSLGKNNEQFF

j_call: TRBJ1-2
v_call: TRBV19
cdr3_aa: CASRSAGANYGYTF

j_call: TRBJ1-5
v_call: TRBV6-5
cdr3_aa: CASNLRGQGGQPQHF

j_call: TRBJ2-1
v_call: TRBV4-2
cdr3_aa: CASSQDVRLAGVGEQFF

j_call: TRBJ1-2
v_call: TRBV5-5
cdr3_aa: CASSLADRAPYTF

j_call: TRBJ2-2
v_call: TRBV6-2/TRBV6-3
cdr3_aa: CASSYTDVSYPTGELFF